Below, one T cell receptor (beta chain) is given with its context. Clones were sequenced by immunoSEQ multiplex PCR, and TCRdb holds only the in-frame ones, with some missing. The repertoire includes some 77,000 clones, roughly 89% of them detected once, and 4.3% sits in the top ten. The sample belongs to a study of blood T cell repertoires in COVID-19. For the study at large: T cells, B-cell-depleted T cells, or PBMCs provided the cDNA or gDNA that served as material.

The V gene's germline CDR1 is SQVTM and CDR2 ANQGSEA. The CDR3 runs 15 residues. J was trimmed by 5 bases and V by 2 bases; bases with no gene match: 7. The receptor comes from a woman aged 80 or over with active or convalescent COVID-19. Sequencing was carried out using peripheral blood. The rearrangement uses TRBV29-1 and TRBJ2-5; 11 bases map to TRBD1. CDR3 protein: CSVESEGQGVETQYF. CDR3 nucleotides: TGCAGCGTTGAAAGTGAGGGACAGGGGGTGGAGACCCAGTACTTC.